The entry below gives a single T cell receptor (beta chain) sequence along with its context. Antigen specificity is unknown. Produced via immunoSEQ multiplex PCR; TCRdb's table is partial and in-frame only. This sample carries approximately 200,000 clones, 70% to 90% of them seen once, and the ten largest clones take 2.5% to 3.5%. The data derive from a study of cytomegalovirus exposure and HLA in healthy donors. V was trimmed by 6 bases and J by 3 bases, leaving 15 bases between them. This CDR3 has 14 residues. The V gene's germline CDR1 is MDHEN and CDR2 SYDVKM. Points from the study as a whole: Researchers reported that a few CMV-associated chains were confirmed in vitro as CMV antigen-specific. According to reports, the classifier identified cytomegalovirus status with high specificity and sensitivity.

Sequencing was carried out using PBMCs. The TCR comes from a woman between 18 and 29 years old in good health and CMV-seronegative. The gene calls are TRBV28 and TRBJ2-7; D may be TRBD2 (5 bases). The CDR3 protein is CASRETDGNYEQYF. DNA of the CDR3: TGTGCCAGCAGGGAGACCGACGGGAACTACGAGCAGTACTTC.